The TCR beta chain described here comes from a study of blood T cell repertoires in COVID-19. About the study: Samples taken during acute and convalescent COVID-19 were collected in the United States, Italy and Spain.

Germline values: CDR1 SGHTS, CDR2 YDEGEE. The CDR3 is made up of 16 amino acids. V was shortened by 1 base and J by 5 bases, with 16 bases between the two germline ends. In the original workflow: How many nucleated cells were present was estimated from reference gene primer amplification. TCRdb's copy holds only in-frame clones and misses some; the assay was immunoSEQ multiplex PCR. V, J and clone size reflect that table, while D and trimming were determined from the DNA. The table records fewer than 200,000 clones, 65% to 90% of them present only once. Enrolled through a virtual design, the participants were between roughly 18 and 90 years of age and came from about two dozen US areas. Clinical history reported by participants formed the basis on which cohorts were assigned.

This receptor was identified in a woman aged 60-70 years with acute COVID-19. This sequence joins TRBV5-8 and TRBJ2-1, with D tentatively TRBD1 (6 bases). The sample was PBMCs or T cells enriched from blood (not recorded which). CDR3 loop: CASSLRGSRLNNEQFF. DNA for the CDR3: TGTGCCAGCAGCTTGAGGGGGAGCCGGTTGAACAATGAGCAGTTCTTC. The full variable domain, its missing parts supplied by reference TRBV5-8 and TRBJ2-1, is EAGVTQSPTHLIKTRGQQATLRCSPISGHTSVYWYQQALGLGLQFLLWYDEGEERNRGNFPPRFSGRQFPNYSSELNVNALELEDSALYLCASSLRGSRLNNEQFFGPGTRLTVL.